Listed below are T cell receptor beta chains from one sample, sequenced in a study of T cell changes during pregnancy in multiple sclerosis. The repertoire was sequenced with immunoSEQ multiplex PCR; TCRdb's copy has only in-frame clones and lacks some. The sample shows approximately 80,000 clones, less than 95% of them seen only once. The specimen was peripheral blood, collected in the third trimester of pregnancy. These TCRs come from a female donor with multiple sclerosis, enrolled in a pregnancy study. The CDR3 runs from the conserved cysteine through the conserved F or W. D genes are given only for firm matches.

>TRBV27|TRBD2|TRBJ2-7
CASSPLAGGAGEQYF
>TRBV15|.|TRBJ1-2
CATSRDLQGNYGYTF
>TRBV10-2|.|TRBJ1-5
CASSAGLGQPQHF
>TRBV5-1|.|TRBJ1-1
CASSPQAGLNTEAFF
>TRBV7-6|.|TRBJ2-5
CASSLYKELETQYF
>TRBV7-9|TRBD2|TRBJ2-7
CASSLASGGPSYEQYF
>TRBV30|.|TRBJ1-5
CAWSLKGVNQPQHF
>TRBV11-1|.|TRBJ2-5
CASSLISPYLQETQYF
>TRBV9|TRBD2|TRBJ2-2
CASSVALGIAGGRELFF
>TRBV29-1|.|TRBJ2-5
CSARGGHGIETQYF
>TRBV6-5|.|TRBJ2-3
CASSPFGRTDTQYF
>TRBV2|TRBD1|TRBJ1-1
CASRLGGADTEAFF
>TRBV7-2|.|TRBJ1-1
CASSLDGLTEAFF
>TRBV2|.|TRBJ2-3
CASSDRGFDTQYF
>TRBV27|TRBD1|TRBJ1-1
CASKGTATDEAFF
>TRBV29-1|.|TRBJ2-1
CSASTSSYNEQFF
>TRBV2|TRBD1|TRBJ2-2
CASNDRANTGELFF
>TRBV5-1|.|TRBJ1-2
CASSLDGSWANYGYTF
>TRBV7-2|TRBD2|TRBJ2-1
CASSLTSGGPYNEQFF
>TRBV7-2|TRBD1|TRBJ1-5
CASSLRQGSNQPQHF
>TRBV14|TRBD1|TRBJ1-1
CASSQVGGGGNTEAFF
>TRBV7-3|.|TRBJ2-2
CASSPGGAGAGTGELFF
>TRBV5-1|TRBD2|TRBJ2-5
CASSSAGRNQETQYF
>TRBV2|.|TRBJ2-7
CASSERRRGHSYEQYF
>TRBV7-7|.|TRBJ1-4
CASSLGAPGTNEKLFF
>TRBV7-2|TRBD1|TRBJ2-7
CASSLDQGVSEQYF